The clone carrying this T cell receptor beta chain was detected ten times or more. The record originates from a study of patients and donors after allogeneic stem cell transplantation. TCRdb used MiXCR to reprocess the RT-PCR reads, holding one entry per CDR3 protein. Of approximately 430,000 distinct CDR3 sequences listed, approximately 16% are singletons. There are 13 residues in the CDR3. In germline, CDR1 is MNHEY, CDR2 SMNVEV (reference sequence). Trimming shortened V by 7 bases and J by 3 bases, and 12 bases separated the two germline ends. Material: blood, either unsorted or a sorted T cell fraction (not recorded which). V usage is TRBV27 and J usage is TRBJ1-1; D possibly corresponds to TRBD1 (5 bases). This receptor was taken from a human donor who was either an allogeneic HSCT recipient or a stem cell or donor lymphocyte infusion donor (not recorded which). It is not recorded whose cells these are; they may come from a transplant donor. The CDR3 nucleotides read TGTGCCAGCACACCGGGACTTTACACTGAAGCTTTCTTT. Amino acid sequence: CASTPGLYTEAFF.